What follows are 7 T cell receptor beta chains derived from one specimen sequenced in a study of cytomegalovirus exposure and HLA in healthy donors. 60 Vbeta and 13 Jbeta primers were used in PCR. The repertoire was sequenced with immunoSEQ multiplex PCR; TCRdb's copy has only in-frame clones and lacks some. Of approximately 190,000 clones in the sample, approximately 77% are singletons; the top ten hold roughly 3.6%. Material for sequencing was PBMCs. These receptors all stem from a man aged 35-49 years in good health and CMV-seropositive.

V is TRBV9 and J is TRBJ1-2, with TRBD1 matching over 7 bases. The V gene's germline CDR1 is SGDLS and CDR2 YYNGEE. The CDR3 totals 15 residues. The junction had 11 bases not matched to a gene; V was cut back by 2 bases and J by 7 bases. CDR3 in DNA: TGTGCCAGCAGCGTGACGACAGGGTTTCGCGGTGGCTACACCTTC. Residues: CASSVTTGFRGGYTF.

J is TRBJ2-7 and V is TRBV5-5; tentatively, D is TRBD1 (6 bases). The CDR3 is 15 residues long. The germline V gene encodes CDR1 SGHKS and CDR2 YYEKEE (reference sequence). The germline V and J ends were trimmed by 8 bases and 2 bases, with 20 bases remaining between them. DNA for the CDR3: TGTGCCAGTAGCCGGCAGGGGCTGACGACCTACGAGCAGTACTTC. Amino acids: CASSRQGLTTYEQYF.

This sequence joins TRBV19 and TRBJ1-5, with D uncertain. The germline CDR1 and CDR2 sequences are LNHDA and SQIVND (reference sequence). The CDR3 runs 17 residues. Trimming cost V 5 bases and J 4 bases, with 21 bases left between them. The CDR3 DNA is TGTGCCAGTAGTGTGCACTTGGTCCAGAGGGATAATCAGCCCCAGCATTTT. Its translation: CASSVHLVQRDNQPQHF.

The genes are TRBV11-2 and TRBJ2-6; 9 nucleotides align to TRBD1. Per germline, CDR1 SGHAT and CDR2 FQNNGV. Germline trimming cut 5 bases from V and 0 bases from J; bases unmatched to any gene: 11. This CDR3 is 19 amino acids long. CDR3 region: CASSGGGQGFSSGANVLTF. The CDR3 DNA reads TGTGCCAGCAGCGGGGGGGGACAGGGTTTTAGCTCTGGGGCCAACGTCCTGACTTTC.

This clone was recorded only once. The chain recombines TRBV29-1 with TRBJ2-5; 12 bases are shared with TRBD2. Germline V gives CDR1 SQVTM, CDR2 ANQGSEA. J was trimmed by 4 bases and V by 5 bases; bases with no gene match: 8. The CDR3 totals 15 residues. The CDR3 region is CSVQTSGRRGETQYF. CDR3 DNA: TGCAGCGTTCAGACTAGCGGGAGACGTGGAGAGACCCAGTACTTC. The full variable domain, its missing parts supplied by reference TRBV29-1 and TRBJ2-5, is SAVISQKPSRDICQRGTSLTIQCQVDSQVTMMFWYRQQPGQSLTLIATANQGSEATYESGFVIDKFPISRPNLTFSTLTVSNMSPEDSSIYLCSVQTSGRRGETQYFGPGTRLLVL.

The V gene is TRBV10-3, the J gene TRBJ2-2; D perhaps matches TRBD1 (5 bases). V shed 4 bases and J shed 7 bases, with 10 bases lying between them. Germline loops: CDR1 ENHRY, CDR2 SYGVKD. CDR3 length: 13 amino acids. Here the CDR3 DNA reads TGTGCCATCAGTGTCAGGGCTGACGGGGAGCTGTTTTTT. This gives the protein CAISVRADGELFF.

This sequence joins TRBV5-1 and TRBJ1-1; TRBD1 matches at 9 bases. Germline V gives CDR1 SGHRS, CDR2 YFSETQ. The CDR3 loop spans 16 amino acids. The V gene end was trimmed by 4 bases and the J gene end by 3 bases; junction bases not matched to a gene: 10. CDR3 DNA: TGCGCCAGCAGCCTCCGGGACAGGGTGTTGGACACTGAAGCTTTCTTT. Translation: CASSLRDRVLDTEAFF.